This is a list of T cell receptor beta chains from one sample in a study of tumor-infiltrating lymphocytes in primary liver carcinoma. TCRdb reprocessed the multiplex PCR reads via MiXCR and lists one record per CDR3 protein. The sample has 30,000 to 35,000 distinct CDR3 sequences, 75% to 85% seen once; the top ten hold around 33%. Sequenced material: liver tumor tissue from sampling region 5. These receptors came from a man aged 35-49 years with primary liver carcinoma and hepatitis B virus infection. Both conserved end residues are part of each CDR3. Fields, in order: D gene, J gene, clone size, V gene, CDR3 DNA, CDR3 protein. The D gene is left open where the match is weak. The size of a clone is reported for some rows only, either as once, few or many, or as a class for expanded clones.

d_call: -
j_call: TRBJ2-7
clone_size: -
v_call: TRBV14
cdr3_nt: TGTGCCAGCAGCCGGGCGGATCGGGTTAGGTCCTACGGGCAGTACTTC
cdr3_aa: CASSRADRVRSYGQYF

d_call: -
j_call: TRBJ1-1
clone_size: -
v_call: TRBV6-2/TRBV6-3
cdr3_nt: TGTGCCAGCCGTTACTGGCTGGGCTCCACTGAAGCTTTCTTT
cdr3_aa: CASRYWLGSTEAFF

d_call: -
j_call: TRBJ2-1
clone_size: -
v_call: TRBV6-5
cdr3_nt: TGTGCCAGCAGTTACAGTGGCGGAAGAATCTACAATGAGCAGCTCTTC
cdr3_aa: CASSYSGGRIYNEQLF

d_call: -
j_call: TRBJ2-5
clone_size: -
v_call: TRBV11-2
cdr3_nt: TGTGTCAGCGGCTTAGCGAGGCTAGCCCTGGAAAAAAAAAAGACCCAGTACTTC
cdr3_aa: CVSGLARLALEKKKTQYF

d_call: -
j_call: TRBJ2-7
clone_size: -
v_call: TRBV11-2
cdr3_nt: TGTGCCTGCAGTTTAGAGTCCGGGAACTCTGGCGAGCAGTACTTC
cdr3_aa: CACSLESGNSGEQYF

d_call: -
j_call: TRBJ2-7
clone_size: -
v_call: TRBV11-2
cdr3_nt: TGTGCCAGCAGCTTAGACTTCGGGACATCCAGCTCCTACGAGCAGCACTTC
cdr3_aa: CASSLDFGTSSSYEQHF

d_call: -
j_call: TRBJ2-5
clone_size: -
v_call: TRBV11-2
cdr3_nt: TGTGCCAGCAGCTTACGTGGACTCAACCACTACAACTTC
cdr3_aa: CASSLRGLNHYNF

d_call: -
j_call: TRBJ2-7
clone_size: -
v_call: TRBV4-1
cdr3_nt: TGCGCCAGCACCCGTGTCGGAACAGGCTTCTCCTACGAGCAGTACTTC
cdr3_aa: CASTRVGTGFSYEQYF

d_call: -
j_call: TRBJ2-7
clone_size: -
v_call: TRBV4-3
cdr3_nt: TGCGCCAGCAGCCACGAAAGAGGGGGAGCGTACGAGCAGTACTTC
cdr3_aa: CASSHERGGAYEQYF

d_call: TRBD2
j_call: TRBJ2-1
clone_size: -
v_call: TRBV7-8
cdr3_nt: TGTGCCAGTAGCTTGTTAGGAGGTAGCGGGAAAACCAATGAGCAGTTCTTC
cdr3_aa: CASSLLGGSGKTNEQFF

d_call: TRBD1
j_call: TRBJ1-1
clone_size: -
v_call: TRBV6-1
cdr3_nt: TGTGCCAGCAGTCCGTGGGACAGGGGAGAAGCTTTCTTT
cdr3_aa: CASSPWDRGEAFF

d_call: TRBD2
j_call: TRBJ2-1
clone_size: once
v_call: TRBV11-2
cdr3_nt: TGTGCGAGCAGCTTCAAGCATGGGTTGGGGCGGGAGTGGTGGAACTACGGTGAGCAGTTCTTC
cdr3_aa: CASSFKHGLGREWWNYGEQFF

d_call: -
j_call: TRBJ2-1
clone_size: -
v_call: TRBV29-1
cdr3_nt: TGCAGCGCCCGCCCAGTGGGGAATGGGCAGATCTTC
cdr3_aa: CSARPVGNGQIF

d_call: -
j_call: TRBJ2-1
clone_size: many
v_call: TRBV6-4
cdr3_nt: TGTGCCAGCAGTGACTCACCCAGGTGGCACTCCTACAATGAGCAGTTCTTC
cdr3_aa: CASSDSPRWHSYNEQFF

d_call: -
j_call: TRBJ2-5
clone_size: -
v_call: TRBV29-1
cdr3_nt: TGCAGCGTTGGGTCAGGAGGAGAGAGGCAAGAGATCCAGTACTTC
cdr3_aa: CSVGSGGERQEIQYF

d_call: -
j_call: TRBJ2-2
clone_size: -
v_call: TRBV11-2
cdr3_nt: TGTGCCAGCAGCTTGCGTGGGGACCCTACCGGGGAGCTGTTTTTT
cdr3_aa: CASSLRGDPTGELFF

d_call: -
j_call: TRBJ2-6
clone_size: -
v_call: TRBV4-2
cdr3_nt: TGTCCCAGCAGCCAAACTGCGAGAGGGGGGACTGGGGCCAACGTCCTGACTTTC
cdr3_aa: CPSSQTARGGTGANVLTF

d_call: -
j_call: TRBJ1-2
clone_size: -
v_call: TRBV6-5
cdr3_nt: TGTGCCATCAGTTTCCAAGCGACAGGAGGCAAATACTATGGCTACACCTTC
cdr3_aa: CAISFQATGGKYYGYTF

d_call: -
j_call: TRBJ2-7
clone_size: -
v_call: TRBV12-3/TRBV12-4
cdr3_nt: TGTGCCAGTAGTCTAACGGGAGAGAACTACGAGCAGTACTTC
cdr3_aa: CASSLTGENYEQYF

d_call: TRBD2
j_call: TRBJ2-7
clone_size: -
v_call: TRBV6-5
cdr3_nt: TGTGCCAGCAGTTACAGGACTAGCGGGAAAGGCCCCTACGAGCAGTACTTC
cdr3_aa: CASSYRTSGKGPYEQYF

d_call: -
j_call: TRBJ2-2
clone_size: -
v_call: TRBV5-4
cdr3_nt: TGTGCCAGCAGGAGGGTGGGGACCGGGGAGCTGTTTTTT
cdr3_aa: CASRRVGTGELFF

d_call: -
j_call: TRBJ2-3
clone_size: -
v_call: TRBV6-2/TRBV6-3
cdr3_nt: TGTGCCAGCAGTTACCTTCATACCGGGTCCAGCACAGATACGCAGTATTTT
cdr3_aa: CASSYLHTGSSTDTQYF

d_call: -
j_call: TRBJ1-1
clone_size: -
v_call: TRBV10-3
cdr3_nt: TGTGCCATCAGTGAGTCTCGTGATACGAACACTGAAGCTTTCTTT
cdr3_aa: CAISESRDTNTEAFF

d_call: TRBD2
j_call: TRBJ2-1
clone_size: -
v_call: TRBV6-2/TRBV6-3
cdr3_nt: TGTGTCAGCAGTTACGGGCCCTATAGCGGGGAGCAGTTCTTC
cdr3_aa: CVSSYGPYSGEQFF

d_call: TRBD1
j_call: TRBJ1-5
clone_size: -
v_call: TRBV6-6
cdr3_nt: TGTGTCAGCAGCGGGACAGAGGGGGTCTATAGCAATCAGCCCCAGCACTTT
cdr3_aa: CVSSGTEGVYSNQPQHF